Listed below are T cell receptor beta chains from one sample, sequenced in a study of T cell responses to AZD1222 COVID-19 vaccine. The repertoire was sequenced with immunoSEQ multiplex PCR; TCRdb's copy has only in-frame clones and lacks some. The sample yields roughly 100,000 clones, 82% seen once. The sequencing used peripheral blood, collected on day 0 of AZD1222 vaccination. All receptors derive from an adult in good health. CDR3s include the opening cysteine and the closing phenylalanine or tryptophan. D genes are given only for firm matches. Clone size is not always given. Where it is, it says once, few, many or a class for expanded clones.

size	D	V	J	CDR3	DNA
-	-	TRBV30	TRBJ1-6	CAWRVDSNSPLHF	TGTGCCTGGAGGGTCGACAGCAATTCACCCCTCCACTTT
-	-	TRBV7-8	TRBJ1-2	CASSLAADYYGYTF	TGTGCCAGCAGCTTAGCGGCGGACTACTATGGCTACACCTTC
-	-	TRBV7-9	TRBJ1-3	CASSLDSGNTIYF	TGTGCCAGCAGCTTAGACTCTGGAAACACCATATATTTT
few	TRBD1	TRBV9	TRBJ2-7	CASSTSLPRDRVSYEQYF	TGTGCCAGCAGCACGAGCCTTCCCCGGGACAGGGTCTCCTACGAGCAGTACTTC
-	TRBD2	TRBV12-5	TRBJ2-7	CASGFYLAGSSYEQYF	TGTGCTAGTGGTTTCTACTTAGCGGGGTCCTCCTACGAGCAGTACTTC
-	TRBD1	TRBV19	TRBJ2-2	CASSITTGSGELFF	TGTGCCAGTAGTATCACGACAGGGTCCGGGGAGCTGTTTTTT
-	TRBD2	TRBV5-4	TRBJ2-1	CASSLVASGGGNEQFF	TGTGCCAGCAGCTTGGTTGCTAGCGGGGGGGGGAATGAGCAGTTCTTC
-	-	TRBV6-5	TRBJ2-5	CASSSARLGSETQYF	TGTGCCAGCAGTTCAGCCCGACTAGGGTCAGAGACCCAGTACTTC
-	-	TRBV11-2	TRBJ2-7	CASSLRQGGYEQYF	TGTGCCAGCAGCTTAAGGCAGGGGGGCTACGAGCAGTACTTC
-	-	TRBV25-1	TRBJ1-6	CASSLSQYSPLHF	TGTGCCAGCAGTCTCTCACAATATTCACCCCTCCACTTT
-	-	TRBV6-1	TRBJ1-3	CASSEEEAGGNTIYF	TGTGCCAGCAGTGAAGAGGAAGCCGGAGGAAACACCATATATTTT
-	-	TRBV6-5	TRBJ1-2	CASRDWGKGYGYTF	TGTGCCAGCAGGGATTGGGGAAAGGGGTATGGCTACACCTTC
-	-	TRBV27	TRBJ1-2	CASSFGGLRPNYGYTF	TGTGCCAGCAGTTTTGGGGGCCTCCGACCTAACTATGGCTACACCTTC
-	TRBD1	TRBV6-2/TRBV6-3	TRBJ1-6	CASSYSLQGYNSPLHF	TGTGCCAGCAGTTACTCCCTACAGGGGTATAATTCACCCCTCCACTTT
-	TRBD2	TRBV4-3	TRBJ2-1	CASSQLAADYNEQFF	TGCGCCAGCAGCCAGCTAGCGGCGGATTACAATGAGCAGTTCTTC
-	-	TRBV5-1	TRBJ2-3	CASSLRGVSSDTQYF	TGCGCCAGCAGCTTGAGGGGGGTATCGAGTGATACGCAGTATTTT
few	TRBD2	TRBV7-3	TRBJ2-5	CASSAGAQETQYF	TGTGCCAGCAGCGCGGGAGCGCAAGAGACCCAGTACTTC
-	-	TRBV7-2	TRBJ1-6	CASSLDSYNSPLHF	TGTGCCAGCAGCTTAGACTCCTATAATTCACCCCTCCACTTT
-	-	TRBV12-3/TRBV12-4	TRBJ1-2	CASSLAGSGYTF	TGTGCCAGCAGTTTGGCAGGGTCTGGCTACACCTTC
-	-	TRBV7-8	TRBJ1-1	CASSEGGVGEAFF	TGTGCCAGCAGCGAGGGAGGGGTCGGGGAAGCTTTCTTT
-	TRBD1	TRBV7-2	TRBJ1-1	CASSPGTGEKEAFF	TGTGCCAGCAGCCCCGGGACAGGGGAAAAAGAAGCTTTCTTT
-	-	TRBV11-2	TRBJ1-1	CASRWAVGFEAFF	TGTGCCAGCAGGTGGGCCGTGGGGTTTGAGGCTTTCTTT
-	TRBD2	TRBV29-1	TRBJ2-1	CSVQLWGGWYNEQFF	TGCAGCGTTCAGCTGTGGGGGGGATGGTACAATGAGCAGTTCTTC
-	-	TRBV3-1/TRBV3-2	TRBJ1-4	CASSLGTTTNEKLFF	TGTGCCAGCAGCCTCGGGACAACAACTAATGAAAAACTGTTTTTT
-	-	TRBV6-5	TRBJ1-2	CASSYEGRVKGYTF	TGTGCCAGCAGTTACGAGGGGCGAGTGAAAGGCTACACCTTC